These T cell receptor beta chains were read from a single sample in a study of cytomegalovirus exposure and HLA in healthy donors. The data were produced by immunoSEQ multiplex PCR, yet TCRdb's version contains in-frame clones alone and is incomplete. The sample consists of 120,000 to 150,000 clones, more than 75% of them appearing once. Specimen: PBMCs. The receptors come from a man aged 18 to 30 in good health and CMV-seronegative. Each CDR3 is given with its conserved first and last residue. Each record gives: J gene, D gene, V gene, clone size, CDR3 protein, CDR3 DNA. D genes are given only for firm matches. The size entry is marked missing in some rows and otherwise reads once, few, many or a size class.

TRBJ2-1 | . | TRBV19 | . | CASSMGGTISYNEQFF | TGTGCCAGTAGTATGGGGGGAACCATCTCCTACAATGAGCAGTTCTTC
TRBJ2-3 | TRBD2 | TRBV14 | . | CASSLRDYARTDTQYF | TGTGCCAGCAGCCTCCGGGACTACGCCCGCACAGATACGCAGTATTTT
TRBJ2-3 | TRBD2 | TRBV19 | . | CASSSRGDTDTQYF | TGTGCCAGTAGTAGCCGGGGGGACACAGATACGCAGTATTTT
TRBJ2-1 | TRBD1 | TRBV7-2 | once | CASSLGVGTGTGQFF | TGTGCCAGCAGCTTAGGTGTGGGGACAGGAACCGGGCAGTTCTTC
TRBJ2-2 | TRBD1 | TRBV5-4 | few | CASSPNQGATGELFF | TGTGCCAGCAGCCCGAACCAGGGGGCTACCGGGGAGCTGTTTTTT
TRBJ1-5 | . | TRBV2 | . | CASSGLQGGSRNQPQHF | TGTGCCAGCAGTGGGCTCCAGGGAGGTTCACGTAATCAGCCCCAGCATTTT
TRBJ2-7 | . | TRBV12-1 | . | CASSPDREYEQYF | TGTGCCAGCAGCCCGGACAGGGAATACGAGCAGTACTTC
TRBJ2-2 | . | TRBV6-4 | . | CASSGTNTGELFF | TGTGCCAGCAGTGGGACTAACACCGGGGAGCTGTTTTTT
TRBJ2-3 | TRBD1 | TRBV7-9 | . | CASSLGQGALITDTQYF | TGTGCCAGCAGCTTAGGACAGGGGGCCTTAATTACAGATACGCAGTATTTT
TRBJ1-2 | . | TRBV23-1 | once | CASSRLGRVIGGYTF | TGCGCCAGCAGTCGTCTTGGCAGGGTGATAGGTGGCTACACCTTC
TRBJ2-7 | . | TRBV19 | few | CASSMVTVGSYEQYF | TGTGCCAGTAGTATGGTAACAGTGGGCTCCTACGAGCAGTACTTC
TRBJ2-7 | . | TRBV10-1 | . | CASSGGGLSEQYF | TGCGCCAGCTCCGGGGGAGGATTATCCGAGCAGTACTTC
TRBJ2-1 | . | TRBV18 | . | CASSPRGDQSSYNEQFF | TGTGCCAGCTCACCACGGGGAGATCAGAGCTCCTACAATGAGCAGTTCTTC
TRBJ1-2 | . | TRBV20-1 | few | CSARSNYGYTF | TGCAGTGCTAGGAGTAACTATGGCTACACCTTC
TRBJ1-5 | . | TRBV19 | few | CASSIRDTNQPQHF | TGTGCCAGTAGTATTCGGGATACCAATCAGCCCCAGCATTTT
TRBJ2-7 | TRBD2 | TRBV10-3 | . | CAISETSGSNEQYF | TGTGCCATCAGTGAGACTAGCGGGAGCAACGAGCAGTACTTC
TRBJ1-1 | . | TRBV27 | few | CASSPIRGGRWEAFF | TGTGCCAGCAGCCCCATTCGGGGAGGCAGATGGGAAGCTTTCTTT